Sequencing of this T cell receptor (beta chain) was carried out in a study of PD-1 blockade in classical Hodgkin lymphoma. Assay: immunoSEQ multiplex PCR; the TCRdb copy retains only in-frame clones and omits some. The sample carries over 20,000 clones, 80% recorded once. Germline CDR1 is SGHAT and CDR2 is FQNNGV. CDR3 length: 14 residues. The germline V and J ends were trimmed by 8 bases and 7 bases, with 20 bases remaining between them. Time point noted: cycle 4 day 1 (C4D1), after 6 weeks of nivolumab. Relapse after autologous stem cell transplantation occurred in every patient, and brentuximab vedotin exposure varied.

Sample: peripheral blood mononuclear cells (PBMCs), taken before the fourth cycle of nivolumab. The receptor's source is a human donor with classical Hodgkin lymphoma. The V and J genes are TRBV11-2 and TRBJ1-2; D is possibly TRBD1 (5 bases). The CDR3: CASRLIRDQSGYTF. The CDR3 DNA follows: TGTGCCAGCCGATTGATACGGGACCAAAGTGGCTACACCTTC.